The 4 T cell receptor beta chains listed next were all sequenced from one sample in a study of T cell repertoires in cytomegalovirus infection. MiXCR, run by TCRdb on the reads, gives a single entry per CDR3 protein. Of hundreds of thousands of distinct CDR3 sequences listed, over 7.5% are singletons. Sequencing was carried out using PBMCs. The receptor set was obtained from a human donor in good health (CMV status not recorded). Some clones in this sample may be carry-over from other donors' samples.

This clonotype has a handful of counts. The V call is TRBV7-2, the J call TRBJ2-1; D remains ambiguous. V lost 4 bases to trimming and J lost 2 bases, with 9 bases between them. The germline gives CDR1 SGHTA, CDR2 FQGNSA. The CDR3 has 14 amino acids. CDR3 sequence reads: CASSSPTAYNEQFF. The CDR3 coding sequence is TGTGCCAGCAGCTCGCCAACTGCCTACAATGAGCAGTTCTTC.

The V gene is TRBV7-2, the J gene TRBJ2-1, with 7 bases fitting TRBD2. V was clipped by 3 bases and J by 2 bases; unmatched bases: 10. In germline, CDR1 is SGHTA, CDR2 FQGNSA. The CDR3 runs to 17 residues. CDR3 nucleotides: TGTGCCAGCAGCTTTGTTGGGGGAGGGATGCCCTACAATGAGCAGTTCTTC. This sequence encodes CASSFVGGGMPYNEQFF.

The chain uses TRBV20-1 and TRBJ1-1; D remains ambiguous. The CDR3 spans 13 residues. Germline-derived CDR1 and CDR2 are DFQATT and SNEGSKA (reference sequence). Between the trimmed V and J ends, which lost 3 bases and 1 base, there was a span of 9 bases. The CDR3 protein is CSASFKENTEAFF. CDR3 in DNA: TGCAGTGCTAGCTTTAAGGAGAACACTGAAGCTTTCTTT.

V and J are TRBV2 and TRBJ2-1; D not resolved. Germline-derived CDR1 and CDR2 are SNHLY and FYNNEI. The CDR3 is 11 residues long. V lost 3 bases and J 10 bases, leaving 7 bases between the germline ends. The CDR3 here is CASSEVGEQFF. The CDR3 nucleotides are TGTGCCAGCAGTGAGGTGGGAGAGCAGTTCTTC.